Following are 23 T cell receptor beta chains from one sample sequenced in a study of blood T cell repertoires in COVID-19. Clones were read by immunoSEQ multiplex PCR, and TCRdb kept only the in-frame ones, dropping some. This table has roughly 350,000 clones, 87% appearing once. Sequenced material: peripheral blood. These receptors were collected from a woman between 50 and 59 years old with COVID-19, enrolled during active disease.

The J gene is TRBJ2-5, the V gene TRBV27, with 11 bases aligning to TRBD2. The CDR3 has 15 residues. V lost 4 bases and J lost 5; bases outside the gene matches: 6. Germline lookup yields CDR1 MNHEY and CDR2 SMNVEV (reference sequence). This chain's CDR3 is CASSSPSGRIETQYF. The CDR3 DNA reads TGTGCCAGCAGTTCACCTAGCGGGAGGATCGAGACCCAGTACTTC.

V usage is TRBV3-1 (or the pseudogene TRBV3-2) and J usage is TRBJ2-2, with unresolved D. Germline V gene lookup returns CDR1 LGHDT and CDR2 YNNKEL (reference sequence). The CDR3 spans 15 residues. The V gene lost 1 base and the J gene lost 1 base, with 7 bases spanning the gap. The CDR3, as DNA: TGTGCCAGCAGCCAAGGGGCCATGAACACCGGGGAGCTGTTTTTT. Its protein is CASSQGAMNTGELFF.

This chain uses TRBV19 with TRBJ2-5, with 9 bases identical to TRBD1. Germline V CDR1 and CDR2: LNHDA, SQIVND (reference sequence). There are 16 residues in the CDR3. The junction had 11 bases not matched to a gene; V was cut back by 3 bases and J by 6 bases. Here the CDR3 DNA reads TGTGCCAGTAGTATTGGAACAGGGGGCGGAGTAAAGACCCAGTACTTC. It encodes CASSIGTGGGVKTQYF.

The chain recombines TRBV7-9 with TRBJ1-4; D perhaps matches TRBD1 (5 bases). This CDR3 is built from 15 residues. Germline lookup yields CDR1 SEHNR and CDR2 FQNEAQ (reference sequence). V lost 1 base, J lost 5 bases, and 11 bases lay in between. Here the CDR3 reads CASSLGVAGNEKLFF. CDR3 sequence (DNA): TGTGCCAGCAGCTTAGGAGTGGCAGGGAATGAAAAACTGTTTTTT.

The chain has TRBV4-3 and TRBJ1-2; D may be TRBD1 (6 bases). This CDR3 spans 14 amino acids. Trimming left V 5 bases short and J 7 bases short, with 17 bases between. Looked up from germline, CDR1 is LGHNA and CDR2 is YSLEER. The CDR3 loop reads CASSVEGGATGYTF. The CDR3 DNA sequence: TGCGCCAGCAGCGTCGAGGGGGGGGCTACTGGCTACACCTTC.

The chain is built from TRBV15 and TRBJ1-4, with D maybe TRBD1 (6 bases). CDR1 and CDR2 from the germline V gene are LNHNV and YYDKDF (reference sequence). Trimming stripped 1 base from V and 3 bases from J, with 18 bases between. This CDR3 comprises 18 residues. CDR3 region: CATSRGPPRGGSNEKLFF. The CDR3 DNA follows: TGTGCCACCAGCAGAGGACCGCCGAGGGGGGGCTCTAATGAAAAACTGTTTTTT.

The chain uses TRBV18 and TRBJ2-2; 8 positions match TRBD1. The CDR3 runs to 14 residues. V dropped 3 bases and J dropped 6; count of bases not matched to a gene: 3. CDR1 and CDR2 (germline): KGHSH, LQKENI. The CDR3 sequence is CASSPDRVAGELFF. CDR3 in DNA: TGTGCCAGCTCACCGGACAGGGTGGCCGGGGAGCTGTTTTTT. The full variable domain, in which reference TRBV18 and TRBJ2-2 provide the parts outside the CDR3, is NAGVMQNPRHLVRRRGQEARLRCSPMKGHSHVYWYRQLPEEGLKFMVYLQKENIIDESGMPKERFSAEFPKEGPSILRIQQVVRGDSAAYFCASSPDRVAGELFFGEGSRLTVL.

DNA of the CDR3: TGTGCCAGCAGCTTTTTCGACAGACGCACAGATACGCAGTATTTT. Its protein product is CASSFFDRRTDTQYF. This sequence joins TRBV7-8 and TRBJ2-3; weak D call: TRBD1 (5 bases). V was cut by 3 bases and J by 1 base, with 11 bases left in between. CDR3 length equals 15 residues. From germline, CDR1 is SGHVS and CDR2 FQNEAQ.

CDR3 amino acids: CASSLTRTSGSHADTQYF. DNA of the CDR3: TGTGCCAGCAGCTTAACCCGCACTAGCGGGAGCCATGCAGATACGCAGTATTTT. The chain employs TRBV7-3 and TRBJ2-3; the match to TRBD2 covers 11 bases. The CDR3 is 18 residues long. CDR1 and CDR2 (germline): SGHTA, FQGTGA. The V and J ends lost 0 bases and 4 bases, in that order; junction bases with no gene match: 9.

V usage is TRBV29-1 and J usage is TRBJ1-3; TRBD1 aligns across 7 bases. V was clipped by 4 bases and J by 4 bases; unmatched bases: 7. Germline V gives CDR1 SQVTM, CDR2 ANQGSEA. The CDR3 spans 14 residues. In DNA form, the CDR3 reads TGCAGCGTTGGACAGGGAGGCGCCGGAAACACCATATATTTT. This sequence encodes CSVGQGGAGNTIYF.

The chain employs TRBV7-9 and TRBJ2-3; the D gene is possibly TRBD1 (5 bases). Trimming stripped 1 base from V and 2 bases from J, with 10 bases between. Germline values: CDR1 SEHNR, CDR2 FQNEAQ (reference sequence). The CDR3 consists of 15 residues. DNA for the CDR3: TGTGCCAGCAGCTTAGGCCAGGGTACCACAGATACGCAGTATTTT. Translation gives CASSLGQGTTDTQYF.

The rearrangement uses TRBV11-3 and TRBJ2-2; tentative D call: TRBD2 (6 bases). CDR3 length: 15 residues. The V end was cut by 5 bases, the J end by 6 bases, with 16 bases between. In germline, CDR1 is SGHNT, CDR2 YENEEA. CDR3 sequence (DNA): TGTGCCAGCAGCCGTCTGGGCGGGACGGCCGGGGAGCTGTTTTTT. Encoded protein: CASSRLGGTAGELFF.

J is TRBJ2-1 and V is TRBV5-1; 10 bases agree with TRBD2. The germline V gene has CDR1 SGHRS and CDR2 YFSETQ. The ends lost 4 bases at V and 6 bases at J; junction bases unmatched: 4. CDR3 length equals 14 residues. The CDR3 DNA reads as TGCGCCAGCAGCGGACTAGCGGCCCTCAATGAGCAGTTCTTC. Translating gives CASSGLAALNEQFF.

This clone came up once. CDR3 sequence reads: CASSGYRLVVMIGELFF. The CDR3 DNA reads as TGTGCCAGCAGTGGTTACCGGCTAGTGGTTATGATCGGGGAGCTGTTTTTT. The chain uses TRBV6-1 and TRBJ2-2, with D uncertain. With 4 bases removed from V and 7 bases from J, the gap between germline ends came to 22 bases. CDR1 and CDR2 (germline): MNHNS, SASEGT. The length of the CDR3 is 17 residues.

This clone was picked up a small number of times. The chain employs TRBV11-2 and TRBJ1-2, with D possibly TRBD1 on 5 matching bases. Trimming pared 1 base from V and 0 bases from J, leaving 12 bases between. Germline CDR1 is SGHAT and CDR2 is FQNNGV. The CDR3 sequence is 16 residues long. The CDR3 DNA sequence: TGTGCCAGCAGCTTAGTTAGACAGAGAGCTAACTATGGCTACACCTTC. Translating it yields CASSLVRQRANYGYTF.

The chain carries TRBV4-3 and TRBJ2-3, with TRBD1 matching 7 bases. The CDR3 runs 15 residues. V was pared by 3 bases and J by 4 bases, with 7 bases of the junction left unmatched. Per the germline V gene, CDR1 is LGHNA and CDR2 is YSLEER. The CDR3 region is CASSHRFGTADTQYF. CDR3 nucleotide sequence: TGCGCCAGCAGCCACAGGTTCGGGACAGCAGATACGCAGTATTTT.

V and J are TRBV7-9 and TRBJ2-1; no clear D. Trimming cost V 1 base and J 0 bases, with 7 bases left between them. Per the germline V gene, CDR1 is SEHNR and CDR2 is FQNEAQ (reference sequence). The CDR3 is 15 amino acids. The CDR3 DNA follows: TGTGCCAGCAGCTTAGATGGGCTCTCCTACAATGAGCAGTTCTTC. This sequence encodes CASSLDGLSYNEQFF.

V and J are TRBV11-2 and TRBJ2-3, with D possibly TRBD2 on 5 matching bases. CDR1 is SGHAT, CDR2 FQNNGV, per germline. V gave up 4 bases and J gave up 5 bases, with 22 bases separating them. This CDR3 is 17 amino acids long. CDR3 DNA: TGTGCCAGCAGCTCTCGTGCAGCTCCAACGGCGGGAGATACGCAGTATTTT. As protein: CASSSRAAPTAGDTQYF.

The gene calls are TRBV19 and TRBJ2-5; 10 bases line up with TRBD1. V was pared by 7 bases and J by 4 bases, with 9 bases of the junction left unmatched. There are 15 residues in the CDR3. CDR1 and CDR2 from the germline V gene are LNHDA and SQIVND (reference sequence). CDR3 sequence (DNA): TGTGCCAGTAACGACAGGGGGCCCGGTGGAGAGACCCAGTACTTC. Protein product: CASNDRGPGGETQYF.

This clone was seen a handful of times. This rearrangement joins TRBV5-5 to TRBJ1-5, with TRBD1 as a possible D gene (5 bases). Between the trimmed V and J ends, which lost 7 bases and 8 bases, there was a span of 25 bases. The germline V gene encodes CDR1 SGHKS and CDR2 YYEKEE (reference sequence). The CDR3 contains 16 residues. The CDR3 sequence: CASRIYGSGESEPQHF. The CDR3 region has the DNA TGTGCCAGCCGAATTTACGGGTCGGGGGAGAGTGAGCCCCAGCATTTT.

This rearrangement joins TRBV6-5 to TRBJ2-7; D is undetermined. The germline CDR1 and CDR2 sequences are MNHEY and SVGAGI. The CDR3 totals 14 residues. V was cut by 0 bases and J by 2 bases, with 8 bases left in between. The CDR3 sequence: CASSYSVVPYEQYF. The CDR3 bases are TGTGCCAGCAGTTACTCCGTAGTACCCTACGAGCAGTACTTC.

J is TRBJ2-1 and V is TRBV3-1 (or the pseudogene TRBV3-2); TRBD2 matches at 10 bases. After removal of 3 bases from V and 9 bases from J, the junction contained 5 bases not matched to a gene. CDR3 length: 14 amino acids. Germline V gene sequence: CDR1 LGHDT, CDR2 YNNKEL (reference sequence). The CDR3 DNA sequence: TGTGCCAGCAGCCAGAGCGGGAGGGCCGGTGAGCAGTTCTTC. It yields the protein CASSQSGRAGEQFF.

The chain couples TRBV11-3 to TRBJ2-1; the D gene is possibly TRBD2 (6 bases). Germline V gene data show CDR1 as SGHNT and CDR2 as YENEEA. There are 15 residues in the CDR3. The V gene lost 2 bases and the J gene lost 8 bases, with 16 bases spanning the gap. CDR3 sequence: CASSLFGGIGDEQFF. CDR3 bases: TGTGCCAGCAGCTTATTCGGCGGGATTGGGGATGAGCAGTTCTTC. The variable domain in full, completed from reference TRBV11-3 and TRBJ2-1, reads EAGVVQSPRYKIIEKKQPVAFWCNPISGHNTLYWYLQNLGQGPELLIRYENEEAVDDSQLPKDRFSAERLKGVDSTLKIQPAELGDSAVYLCASSLFGGIGDEQFFGPGTRLTVL.